These T cell receptor beta chains were read from a single sample in a study of T-cell reconstitution after alpha-beta-depleted transplantation in children. TCRdb re-called the PCR reads with MiXCR, one entry per CDR3 protein. Among a few hundred thousand distinct CDR3 sequences listed, around 13% were seen once. The sample here was PBMCs from the stem cell graft donor, taken from the stem cell graft. The receptors originated from a human donor who donated a stem cell graft to a child with combined immunodeficiency. Both conserved end residues are part of each CDR3. The D gene is left open where the match is weak. Part of the rows lack a size; the others show once, few, many or a class for expanded clones.

size,J,V,D,CDR3,DNA
.,TRBJ1-2,TRBV7-2,TRBD1,CASSLGAGGEGYTF,TGTGCCAGCAGCTTAGGCGCAGGGGGGGAGGGCTACACCTTC
.,TRBJ1-1,TRBV3-1,.,CASSQDDTVTEAFF,TGTGCCAGCAGCCAAGATGACACGGTCACTGAAGCTTTCTTT
many,TRBJ2-7,TRBV12-3/TRBV12-4,.,CASSLQGTSSEQYF,TGTGCCAGCAGTTTGCAGGGGACCTCTTCCGAGCAGTACTTC
few,TRBJ2-3,TRBV6-1,.,CAIPGIRTDTQYF,TGTGCCATCCCGGGGATAAGGACAGATACGCAGTATTTT
many,TRBJ2-3,TRBV15,TRBD1,CATSDRTGTDTQYF,TGTGCCACCAGTGATCGGACAGGGACAGATACGCAGTATTTT
few,TRBJ2-7,TRBV20-1,.,CSATPGVGAYEQYF,TGCAGTGCTACCCCCGGCGTAGGGGCCTACGAGCAGTACTTC
few,TRBJ1-4,TRBV20-1,TRBD1,CSARRTGGGNEKLFF,TGCAGTGCTAGAAGGACAGGGGGCGGTAATGAAAAACTGTTTTTT
.,TRBJ2-3,TRBV5-6,.,CASSADFRGTQYF,TGTGCCAGCAGCGCCGATTTTCGTGGTACGCAGTATTTT
many,TRBJ1-5,TRBV6-5,.,CASSYYSGQPQHF,TGTGCCAGCAGTTATTATTCCGGCCAGCCCCAGCATTTT
many,TRBJ2-3,TRBV4-3,.,CASSQEALLEDTQYF,TGCGCCAGCAGCCAAGAGGCCCTCCTAGAGGATACGCAGTATTTT
.,TRBJ2-1,TRBV6-2/TRBV6-3,.,CASSYMDREYNEQFF,TGTGCCAGCAGTTACATGGACAGAGAATACAATGAGCAGTTCTTC
many,TRBJ2-7,TRBV4-3,TRBD1,CASSQDGRQGYEQYF,TGCGCCAGCAGCCAAGATGGGAGACAGGGGTACGAGCAGTACTTC
many,TRBJ2-5,TRBV24-1,.,CATSDIQDSSETQYF,TGTGCCACCAGTGATATCCAGGACTCCAGCGAGACCCAGTACTTC
few,TRBJ1-5,TRBV6-2/TRBV6-3,.,CASSYLDYSNQPQHF,TGTGCCAGCAGTTATTTGGACTATAGCAATCAGCCCCAGCATTTT
.,TRBJ1-6,TRBV24-1,TRBD1,CATIPRTGHNSPLHF,TGTGCCACCATCCCCCGGACAGGACACAATTCACCCCTCCACTTT
.,TRBJ2-7,TRBV14,.,CASSQGQAYFYEQYF,TGTGCCAGCAGCCAAGGGCAGGCCTACTTCTACGAGCAGTACTTC
.,TRBJ1-5,TRBV12-3/TRBV12-4,.,CASSLNSGPGQPQHF,TGTGCCAGCAGTTTAAATTCTGGGCCGGGGCAGCCCCAGCATTTT
many,TRBJ2-5,TRBV20-1,.,CSAALAQETQYF,TGCAGTGCTGCCTTGGCCCAAGAGACCCAGTACTTC
.,TRBJ2-5,TRBV20-1,.,CSADYRAGETQYF,TGCAGTGCAGACTACAGGGCCGGAGAGACCCAGTACTTC
few,TRBJ1-6,TRBV15,TRBD1,CATSPLGQPYNSPLHF,TGTGCCACCAGCCCCCTGGGACAGCCTTATAATTCACCCCTCCACTTT
.,TRBJ2-1,TRBV12-3/TRBV12-4,TRBD2,CASSLSTRLAAQDWNEQFF,TGTGCCAGCAGCCTTTCGACCCGGCTAGCGGCCCAGGACTGGAATGAGCAGTTCTTC
many,TRBJ2-7,TRBV7-9,.,CASSLVAGSGEQYF,TGTGCCAGCAGCTTAGTCGCAGGGAGCGGCGAGCAGTACTTC
.,TRBJ2-3,TRBV24-1,.,CATSDNSGHSGSQYF,TGTGCCACCAGTGATAACTCCGGGCACTCGGGTTCGCAGTATTTT
many,TRBJ2-7,TRBV10-3,TRBD1,CAISSGTVSYEQYF,TGTGCCATCAGTTCCGGGACAGTCTCCTACGAGCAGTACTTC
many,TRBJ2-2,TRBV21-1,.,CASSKNRGGGELFF,TGTGCCAGCAGCAAGAACAGGGGGGGCGGGGAGCTGTTTTTT
.,TRBJ2-7,TRBV6-5,.,CASSYGGGRSSYEQYF,TGTGCCAGCAGTTACGGGGGGGGCCGAAGCTCCTACGAGCAGTACTTC
.,TRBJ2-5,TRBV6-1,TRBD1,CASSQGQGSQETQYF,TGTGCCAGCAGTCAGGGACAGGGTTCACAAGAGACCCAGTACTTC
many,TRBJ2-5,TRBV29-1,.,CSVARGGGETQYF,TGCAGCGTTGCCAGGGGTGGCGGGGAGACCCAGTACTTC
few,TRBJ2-3,TRBV7-2,TRBD2,CASSTASGDTQYF,TGTGCCAGCAGCACCGCTAGCGGAGATACGCAGTATTTT
few,TRBJ1-1,TRBV24-1,.,CATSAWDGEAFF,TGTGCCACCAGTGCATGGGACGGCGAAGCTTTCTTT
few,TRBJ2-1,TRBV27,TRBD2,CASSVPGLAYNEQFF,TGTGCCAGCAGTGTCCCGGGACTAGCCTACAATGAGCAGTTCTTC
many,TRBJ1-1,TRBV29-1,.,CSVEGFTSAFF,TGCAGCGTTGAGGGGTTCACGTCGGCTTTCTTT
many,TRBJ1-2,TRBV29-1,.,CSVEGGREGYTF,TGCAGCGTTGAAGGGGGTAGGGAGGGCTACACCTTC
.,TRBJ1-1,TRBV24-1,.,CATNTPEAFF,TGTGCCACCAATACCCCTGAAGCTTTCTTT
.,TRBJ2-4,TRBV7-2,TRBD2,CASSLWGLAGDNIQYF,TGTGCCAGCAGCCTCTGGGGACTAGCGGGAGATAACATTCAGTACTTC
.,TRBJ2-5,TRBV10-3,.,CATPRTDQETQYF,TGTGCCACCCCTAGGACGGACCAAGAGACCCAGTACTTC
few,TRBJ2-7,TRBV5-1,.,CASSLVVQRYSYEQYF,TGCGCCAGCAGCTTGGTAGTTCAGCGTTACTCCTACGAGCAGTACTTC
.,TRBJ2-7,TRBV5-6,.,CASSLGWRGSSYEQYF,TGTGCCAGCAGCTTGGGATGGAGGGGGAGCTCCTACGAGCAGTACTTC
many,TRBJ2-3,TRBV9,TRBD2,CASTRLAGEYTDTQYF,TGTGCCAGCACGCGACTAGCGGGGGAGTACACAGATACGCAGTATTTT
many,TRBJ2-7,TRBV5-6,.,CASSLLRQIDYEQYF,TGTGCCAGCAGCTTGTTGAGACAGATCGACTACGAGCAGTACTTC
once,TRBJ2-7,TRBV4-3,.,CASSQQRTGPYEQYF,TGCGCCAGCAGCCAGCAGAGGACGGGGCCCTACGAGCAGTACTTC
few,TRBJ2-2,TRBV10-3,TRBD2,CAISETGLAGTGELFF,TGTGCCATCAGTGAGACCGGACTAGCGGGCACCGGGGAGCTGTTTTTT
many,TRBJ1-4,TRBV6-1,.,CASRDPSATNEKLFF,TGTGCCAGCAGGGACCCTTCAGCAACTAATGAAAAACTGTTTTTT